Listed below are T cell receptor beta chains from one sample, sequenced in a study of CD8+CD57+ T cells in acquired aplastic anemia. TCRdb itself ran the reads through MiXCR, one entry per CDR3 protein. The sample holds tens of thousands of distinct CDR3 sequences, around 70% seen once. Sample: sorted CD4+, CD8+, or CD8+CD57+ T cells (not recorded which) from PBMCs. These receptors were taken from a human donor with aplastic anemia. Each CDR3 is given with its conserved first and last residue. D genes are given only for firm matches. Clone sizes are given selectively: once, few, many, or a class where the clone is expanded.

cdr3_length | j_call | d_call | clone_size | v_call | cdr3_nt | cdr3_aa
17 | TRBJ2-5 | TRBD2 | many | TRBV15 | TGTGCCACCAGCAGGGATAACCAGCGGGGCCCTTTGAAGACCCAGTACTTC | CATSRDNQRGPLKTQYF
17 | TRBJ2-5 | . | . | TRBV24-1 | TGTGCCACCAGTGAGGCCGCCGTTAGCCCGTACCAAGAGACCCAGTACTTC | CATSEAAVSPYQETQYF
12 | TRBJ1-1 | . | . | TRBV7-9 | TGTGCCAGCACTGGGGATTACACTGAAGCTTTATTT | CASTGDYTEALF
12 | TRBJ2-1 | . | few | TRBV2 | TGTGCCAGCAGTGATGGGTACAATGAGCAGTTCTTC | CASSDGYNEQFF
14 | TRBJ2-2 | TRBD1 | . | TRBV29-1 | TGCAGCGGGGGACAGGGGGCGGGTACCGGGGAGCTGTTTTTT | CSGGQGAGTGELFF
15 | TRBJ2-3 | TRBD2 | . | TRBV9 | TGTGCCAGCAGCCAATTGACTAGCGTCTCAGATACGCAGTATTTT | CASSQLTSVSDTQYF
18 | TRBJ2-7 | TRBD2 | . | TRBV4-1 | TGCGCCAGCAGCCAAGAATTATCGGGCGGGGGGAGCTCCTACGAGCAGTACTTC | CASSQELSGGGSSYEQYF
17 | TRBJ2-3 | TRBD2 | . | TRBV11-2 | TGTGCCAGCAGCTTAGGACCGGGAGGGCCCGTAGCAGATACGCAGTATTTT | CASSLGPGGPVADTQYF
13 | TRBJ2-7 | . | . | TRBV20-1 | TGCAGTGCTAGAGGGACTAAATCCTACGAGCAGTACTTC | CSARGTKSYEQYF
11 | TRBJ1-2 | . | . | TRBV20-1 | TGCAGTGCCCTGGGCAGAAATGGCTACACCTTC | CSALGRNGYTF
17 | TRBJ2-1 | . | . | TRBV11-1 | TGTGCCAGCAGCTTAGGGGCGCGGGGGCCGCTCTACAATGAGCAGTTCTTC | CASSLGARGPLYNEQFF
13 | TRBJ1-5 | . | . | TRBV15 | TGTGCCACCAGCAGAGATCGGGGTCAGCCCCAGCATTTT | CATSRDRGQPQHF
14 | TRBJ2-5 | . | . | TRBV25-1 | TGTGCCAGCAGTGAATTCGGGGTCGCGGAGACCCAGTACTTC | CASSEFGVAETQYF
12 | TRBJ2-7 | TRBD1 | few | TRBV29-1 | TGCAGCGTTGTAGGGACAGTAGGCGAGCAGTACTTC | CSVVGTVGEQYF
12 | TRBJ1-1 | . | few | TRBV29-1 | TGCAGCGTTGAAAGGTCCAGTCGTGAAGCTTTCTTT | CSVERSSREAFF
14 | TRBJ2-5 | . | many | TRBV7-2 | TGTGCCAGCAGCTTAGTAAGTGGTTTGGAGACCCAGTACTTC | CASSLVSGLETQYF
13 | TRBJ2-5 | . | . | TRBV20-1 | TGCAGTGCTAGACCGGAGGGGAAAGAGACCCAGTACTTC | CSARPEGKETQYF
14 | TRBJ1-5 | TRBD1 | . | TRBV10-3 | TGTGCCATCAGTGATGTGACAGGGTCTCAGCCCCAGCATTTT | CAISDVTGSQPQHF
13 | TRBJ2-7 | . | few | TRBV2 | TGTGCCAGCAGCCGGGACAAGCTCTACGAGCAGTACTTC | CASSRDKLYEQYF
14 | TRBJ2-5 | . | . | TRBV2 | TGTGCCAGCCTAGGTATAGCTGCAAAAGAGACCCAGTACTTC | CASLGIAAKETQYF
14 | TRBJ1-1 | TRBD1 | many | TRBV20-1 | TGCAGTGCTGGGGTAGGGGGCATGAACACTGAAGCTTTCTTT | CSAGVGGMNTEAFF
16 | TRBJ1-6 | TRBD1 | . | TRBV11-1 | TGTGCCAGCAGCTCAACGACACAGGGGGCAAAGTCACCCCTCCACTTT | CASSSTTQGAKSPLHF
14 | TRBJ1-1 | TRBD1 | . | TRBV2 | TGTGCCAGCAGTGAAAGGACAGGGTTCACTGAAGCTTTCTTT | CASSERTGFTEAFF
15 | TRBJ2-7 | . | . | TRBV2 | TGTGCCAGCAGCGCTCAGGGAGCCCCCTACTACGAGCAGTACTTC | CASSAQGAPYYEQYF
13 | TRBJ2-7 | . | . | TRBV7-9 | TGTGCCAGCAGCTTTGGGTCTCCCTACGAGCAGTACTTC | CASSFGSPYEQYF
11 | TRBJ1-2 | . | few | TRBV20-1 | TGCAGTGCTAGACAAAACTATGGCTACACCTTC | CSARQNYGYTF
13 | TRBJ2-7 | . | . | TRBV14 | TGTGCCAGCAGCCCAGGCCCGCGGGGTGAGCAGTACTTC | CASSPGPRGEQYF
13 | TRBJ1-1 | . | . | TRBV29-1 | TGCAGCGTTGAGGCAGGGCTGAACACTGAAGCTTTCTTT | CSVEAGLNTEAFF
12 | TRBJ1-2 | . | . | TRBV2 | TGTGCCAGCAGTGACAGGGGTGAGAGCTACACCTTC | CASSDRGESYTF
16 | TRBJ2-7 | TRBD2 | . | TRBV13 | TGTGCCAGCAGCTTATCACTAGCGGGAGCCTACGGCGAGCAGTACTTC | CASSLSLAGAYGEQYF
14 | TRBJ1-2 | TRBD1 | . | TRBV10-3 | TGTGCCATCAGTGGGGGACAGGCGATCTATGGCTACACCTTC | CAISGGQAIYGYTF
16 | TRBJ2-1 | . | few | TRBV11-1 | TGTGCCAGCAGCTTAGTAATCGGGAGCTCCTACAATGAGCAGTTCTTC | CASSLVIGSSYNEQFF
14 | TRBJ2-7 | . | . | TRBV11-2 | TGTGCCAGCAGCTTACTCGGGAGACCCTACGAGCAGTACTTC | CASSLLGRPYEQYF
15 | TRBJ2-1 | . | . | TRBV6-5 | TGTGCCAGCAGTTACCGGGGGAGCTCCTACAATGAGCAGTTCTTC | CASSYRGSSYNEQFF
13 | TRBJ2-7 | . | . | TRBV5-6 | TGTGCCAGCAGCTCGAGACAGACCTACGAGCAGTACTTC | CASSSRQTYEQYF
16 | TRBJ1-1 | . | . | TRBV4-1 | TGCGCCAGCAGCCAAGGAGTGATACGGGGTGTCACTGAAGCTTTCTTT | CASSQGVIRGVTEAFF
14 | TRBJ2-1 | TRBD2 | . | TRBV20-1 | TGCAGTGCTAGAGGACTAGCGGGGGACAATGAGCAGTTCTTC | CSARGLAGDNEQFF
14 | TRBJ2-7 | TRBD1 | few | TRBV10-3 | TGTGCCATCAGCACCCGGGACAGTGGGTACGAGCAGTACTTC | CAISTRDSGYEQYF
15 | TRBJ1-1 | TRBD1 | . | TRBV2 | TGTGCCAGCATCCGGGACAGCGGTTTTAACACTGAAGCTTTCTTT | CASIRDSGFNTEAFF
14 | TRBJ2-1 | TRBD2 | . | TRBV12-3/TRBV12-4 | TGTGCCAGCAGTTTTGGCGGGAGGGTTGGTGAGCAGTTCTTC | CASSFGGRVGEQFF
12 | TRBJ2-7 | TRBD1 | . | TRBV2 | TGTGCCGGGGGACAGGGCGCCTACGAGCAGTACTTC | CAGGQGAYEQYF
13 | TRBJ2-7 | . | . | TRBV7-2 | TGTGCCAGCAGCCCAAGAGGGGGTTACGAGCAGTACTTC | CASSPRGGYEQYF
13 | TRBJ2-2 | TRBD1 | . | TRBV24-1 | TGTGCCACTTCTTTTACAGGGGTCGGGGAGCTGTTTTTT | CATSFTGVGELFF
16 | TRBJ1-2 | TRBD1 | once | TRBV29-1 | TGCAGCGTTGTAGGGGGGGACAGGGGAGGTCACTATGGCTACACCTTC | CSVVGGDRGGHYGYTF
13 | TRBJ1-2 | TRBD1 | few | TRBV7-9 | TGTGCCAGCAGCTCCGACAGGGGTTATGGCTACACCTTC | CASSSDRGYGYTF
16 | TRBJ2-7 | . | . | TRBV19 | TGTGCCAGTAGCTCCAATTCTCGAGCGGCATACTACGAGCAGTACTTC | CASSSNSRAAYYEQYF
14 | TRBJ2-1 | . | . | TRBV11-2 | TGTGCCAGCAGTCCGGGGGACCTCTCCTATGAGCAGTTCTTC | CASSPGDLSYEQFF
16 | TRBJ2-1 | TRBD2 | . | TRBV9 | TGTGCCAGCAGCCCTACCGGGGCGGGAGGGTACAATGAGCAGTTCTTC | CASSPTGAGGYNEQFF
15 | TRBJ2-2 | . | . | TRBV7-3 | TGTGCCAGCAGCTTAACAGCGGCTCGCACCGGGGAGCTGTTTTTT | CASSLTAARTGELFF
17 | TRBJ2-5 | . | . | TRBV11-1 | TGTGCCAGCAGCCCCCCCCTGGGAGGAAACGAAGGAGAGACCCAGTACTTC | CASSPPLGGNEGETQYF
11 | TRBJ2-7 | . | . | TRBV9 | TGTGCCAGCAGCCAAGACCACGAGCAGTACTTC | CASSQDHEQYF